This T cell receptor beta chain comes out of a study of post-analysis software for immune sequencing data. Study conclusions and caveats: In patients, TRBV5-6, TRBV5-1 and TRBV20-1 belonged to five TRBV segments found more frequently than in controls.

In the case of this clonotype: Its specificity is not known.

Unique-molecular-identifier-tagged TCR beta cDNA libraries were used. TCRdb re-called the PCR reads through MiXCR, storing one row per CDR3 protein. This sample has roughly 730,000 distinct CDR3 sequences, with roughly 29% found just once. CDR3 length: 14 residues. Trimming cost V 2 bases and J 7 bases; bases outside gene matches: 6. CDR1 and CDR2 from the germline V gene are SGHRS and YFSETQ. This receptor was taken from a girl aged 5-17 years with multiple sclerosis. The chain is built from TRBV5-1 and TRBJ2-1, with 7 bases lining up with TRBD2. Sequencing was carried out using blood. CDR3 amino acids: CASSLRAGYNEQFF. The CDR3 bases are TGCGCCAGCAGCTTACGAGCGGGGTATAATGAGCAGTTCTTC.